Listed here are 27 T cell receptor beta chains from one sample, sequenced in a study of Ad26.COV2.S vaccination and SARS-CoV-2 variants. Treatment denoted: some 20 received Ad26.COV2.S at low or high dose, single or two shots; roughly 5 received placebo; per-sample allocation not given. Sampling happened 63 days after the first vaccine or placebo injection. Profiled with immunoSEQ multiplex PCR; TCRdb holds only in-frame clones, not every one. The sample lists around 300,000 clones, approximately 86% occurring once. The input for sequencing was peripheral blood, taken in a trial of Ad26.COV2.S vaccine versus placebo. These receptors originate from a person between 18 and 65 years old who received the Ad26.COV2.S COVID-19 vaccine or a placebo.

The chain employs TRBV27 and TRBJ1-5, with 8 bases matching TRBD1. Germline CDR1 and CDR2: MNHEY and SMNVEV (reference sequence). The J segment lost 5 bases and the V segment lost 2 bases, leaving 2 bases of the junction unmatched. This CDR3 spans 14 amino acids. The CDR3 spells CASSLQGADQPQHF. Written as DNA, the CDR3 is TGTGCCAGCAGTTTACAGGGGGCTGATCAGCCCCAGCATTTT.

This clone was seen only a few times. The chain couples TRBV12-3 or TRBV12-4 to TRBJ2-1; D unclear. The CDR3 covers 11 residues. Trimming cost V 1 base and J 11 bases, with 6 bases left between them. For the CDR3, the DNA is TGTGCCAGCAGTTTAGGGCGAAAGCAGTTCTTC. This translates into CASSLGRKQFF.

The chain recombines TRBV6-5 with TRBJ1-2, with 8 bases identical to TRBD1. In germline, CDR1 is MNHEY, CDR2 SVGAGI. The length of the CDR3 is 15 residues. The V gene end was trimmed by 4 bases and the J gene end by 8 bases; junction bases not matched to a gene: 12. CDR3 sequence: CASSSHSGQGGGYTF. DNA of the CDR3: TGTGCCAGCAGTTCCCATTCCGGACAGGGTGGGGGCTACACCTTC.

The gene calls are TRBV24-1 and TRBJ2-5; D might be TRBD2 (5 bases). The CDR3 is made up of 13 amino acids. CDR1 is KGHDR and CDR2 is SFDVKD in the germline V gene. V lost 3 bases to trimming and J lost 5 bases, with 9 bases between them. The CDR3 here is CATSDGSVETQYF. The CDR3, as DNA: TGTGCCACCAGTGATGGGAGTGTGGAGACCCAGTACTTC.

The chain uses TRBV6-5 and TRBJ2-7; TRBD2 is a possible D gene (5 bases). Per the germline V gene, CDR1 is MNHEY and CDR2 is SVGAGI. Deletions cut 0 bases from V and 5 bases from J, with 17 bases between. The CDR3 runs 16 residues. The CDR3 protein is CASSYSFSEVFDEQYF. The CDR3, as DNA: TGTGCCAGCAGTTACTCGTTTAGCGAGGTGTTCGACGAGCAGTACTTC.

The rearrangement uses TRBV6-2 or TRBV6-3 and TRBJ1-2, with D perhaps TRBD1 (5 bases). V lost 3 bases and J lost 2, with 13 bases in between. The germline gives CDR1 MNHEY, CDR2 SVGEGT. The CDR3 consists of 15 residues. CDR3 coding DNA: TGTGCCAGCAGTTATCTTTCGGACATGAACTATGGCTACACCTTC. This encodes CASSYLSDMNYGYTF.

V usage is TRBV2 and J usage is TRBJ1-2; D is unresolved. Trimming removed 1 base at V and 3 bases at J, with 6 bases between. CDR3 length: 13 residues. From germline, CDR1 is SNHLY and CDR2 FYNNEI. CDR3 in amino acids: CASSEGGYYGYTF. The CDR3 nucleotides read TGTGCCAGCAGTGAAGGGGGATACTATGGCTACACCTTC.

The chain couples TRBV5-1 to TRBJ2-1; 7 bases are a match to TRBD1. The CDR3 consists of 14 residues. Trimming took 3 bases from V and 4 from J; bases not matched to a gene: 4. Germline CDR1 and CDR2: SGHRS and YFSETQ. This CDR3 reads CASSSGQKYNEQFF. The CDR3 DNA sequence: TGCGCCAGCAGCTCGGGACAGAAATACAATGAGCAGTTCTTC.

This clone was recorded only once. This chain joins TRBV28 and TRBJ2-7; no firm D call. V shed 6 bases and J shed 2 bases, with 17 bases lying between them. This CDR3 is 15 amino acids long. Germline V CDR1 and CDR2: MDHEN, SYDVKM. CDR3 in amino acids: CASSPNPSSPYEQYF. CDR3 bases: TGTGCCAGCAGCCCGAACCCCTCCTCCCCCTACGAGCAGTACTTC.

V usage is TRBV19 and J usage is TRBJ1-2; D not resolved. V was pared by 8 bases and J by 7 bases, with 14 bases between. CDR3 size: 12 residues. CDR1 and CDR2 from the germline V gene are LNHDA and SQIVND (reference sequence). The CDR3 reads CASSSREGGYTF. The CDR3 DNA sequence: TGTGCCAGTTCGTCGCGAGAAGGTGGCTACACCTTC.

On this clone itself: At one end, the junction sequence differs from germline, possibly due to a read error. The chain combines TRBV27 with TRBJ1-1; TRBD1 matches 8 bases. Germline V gives CDR1 MNHEY, CDR2 SMNVEV (reference sequence). The CDR3 consists of 15 residues. The CDR3 DNA reads TGTGCCAGCAGTGTATCAGGGGGCACAGGCTCTGAAGCTTTCTTT. This sequence encodes CASSVSGGTGSEAFF.

This sequence joins TRBV7-8 and TRBJ2-4; D not resolved. CDR1 is SGHVS and CDR2 is FQNEAQ in the germline V gene. This CDR3 is 16 amino acids long. Trimming stripped 1 base from V and 0 bases from J, with 10 bases between. The CDR3 sequence is CASSLEVSLAKNIQYF. CDR3 bases: TGTGCCAGCAGCTTAGAGGTCTCTCTAGCCAAAAACATTCAGTACTTC.

This clone appeared a single time. V and J are TRBV19 and TRBJ1-5, with a possible D match to TRBD1 (5 bases). From germline, CDR1 is LNHDA and CDR2 SQIVND (reference sequence). The CDR3 runs 15 residues. The ends were cut back, 0 bases at V and 4 bases at J, with 10 bases in the middle. CDR3 nucleotide sequence: TGTGCCAGTAGTATAGACCTCAGGACAAATCAGCCCCAGCATTTT. This encodes CASSIDLRTNQPQHF.

This clone was observed a single time. The V call is TRBV7-6, the J call TRBJ2-5, with 11 bases identical to TRBD1. The CDR3 has 17 residues. The germline V gene encodes CDR1 SGHVS and CDR2 FNYEAQ. The V segment lost 8 bases and the J segment 5 bases; nucleotides outside the gene matches: 16. The CDR3 DNA reads as TGTGCCAGCGGCCCTCCCCTGGGGACAGGGGGGAGGGAGACCCAGTACTTC. Its translation is CASGPPLGTGGRETQYF. The full variable domain, completed using reference TRBV7-6 and TRBJ2-5, is GAGVSQSPRYKVTKRGQDVALRCDPISGHVSLYWYRQALGQGPEFLTYFNYEAQQDKSGLPNDRFSAERPEGSISTLTIQRTEQRDSAMYRCASGPPLGTGGRETQYFGPGTRLLVL.

CDR3 in DNA: TGTGCCAGCAGTGAGGCCACCGGGGAGCTGTTTTTT. Encoded protein: CASSEATGELFF. The V and J genes are TRBV6-2 or TRBV6-3 and TRBJ2-2; D unresolved. Germline V gene lookup returns CDR1 MNHEY and CDR2 SVGEGT. The V gene lost 5 bases and the J gene lost 4 bases, with 5 bases spanning the gap. This CDR3 has 12 amino acids.

This clone was seen a single time. The gene calls are TRBV23-1 and TRBJ1-1, with 7 bases that match TRBD1. TRBV23-1 has ORF status, its function being uncertain. J gave up 1 base and V 3 bases, and 8 bases lay outside the gene matches. The CDR3 is 16 residues long. This chain's CDR3 is CASSHKQGRGNTEAFF. CDR3 nucleotide sequence: TGCGCCAGCAGTCATAAACAGGGGAGAGGGAACACTGAAGCTTTCTTT.

This rearrangement joins TRBV5-4 to TRBJ2-3; tentatively, D is TRBD2 (7 bases). The CDR3 contains 14 residues. Germline CDR1 SGHNT, CDR2 YYREEE (reference sequence). The germline V and J ends were trimmed by 3 bases and 4 bases, with 12 bases remaining between them. CDR3 sequence: CASSWGGPSDTQYF. CDR3 DNA sequence: TGTGCCAGCAGCTGGGGGGGGCCCTCAGATACGCAGTATTTT.

The table lists this clone with a few counts. J is TRBJ2-2 and V is TRBV5-1; possibly TRBD2 for D (5 bases). The CDR3 has 16 amino acids. Germline V gene data show CDR1 as SGHRS and CDR2 as YFSETQ. The V end was cut by 2 bases, the J end by 0 bases, with 11 bases between. CDR3 region: CASSFAPGTNTGELFF. DNA for the CDR3: TGCGCCAGCAGCTTCGCACCGGGAACGAACACCGGGGAGCTGTTTTTT.

This clone was observed once. Written as DNA, the CDR3 is TGCGCCAGCAGCCAAGTAGGGCGCGAACGACGGTCACCCCTCCACTTT. Encoded protein: CASSQVGRERRSPLHF. This chain joins TRBV4-1 and TRBJ1-6; D not resolved. The CDR3 extends over 16 amino acids. CDR1 and CDR2 (germline): MGHRA, YSYEKL. With 1 base removed from V and 10 bases from J, the gap between germline ends came to 17 bases.

The V gene is TRBV7-9, the J gene TRBJ2-7, with TRBD1 identical over 7 bases. Per germline, CDR1 SEHNR and CDR2 FQNEAQ (reference sequence). Germline trimming cut 5 bases from V and 1 base from J; bases unmatched to any gene: 8. CDR3 length: 15 residues. CDR3 loop: CASSPWDSKSYEQYF. The CDR3 nucleotides read TGTGCCAGCAGCCCGTGGGACAGCAAATCCTACGAGCAGTACTTC.

This clone was observed once. The chain uses TRBV2 and TRBJ1-1; TRBD1 aligns across 12 bases. The ends lost 5 bases at V and 4 bases at J; junction bases unmatched: 8. Germline V gene data show CDR1 as SNHLY and CDR2 as FYNNEI. The CDR3 is made up of 16 amino acids. This CDR3 is CASSRDRGRVGTEAFF. In DNA form, the CDR3 reads TGTGCCAGCAGTAGGGACAGGGGGCGAGTTGGCACTGAAGCTTTCTTT.

This rearrangement joins TRBV5-1 to TRBJ1-5; the D gene is possibly TRBD1 (6 bases). V was trimmed by 1 base and J by 5 bases, leaving 13 bases between them. Germline V lookup: CDR1 SGHRS, CDR2 YFSETQ. The CDR3 loop spans 15 amino acids. CDR3 sequence (DNA): TGCGCCAGCAGCTTGTCCTCGGACAGCCATCAGCCCCAGCATTTT. Translating it yields CASSLSSDSHQPQHF.

This rearrangement joins TRBV7-9 to TRBJ2-5, with TRBD2 as a possible D gene (6 bases). Germline CDR1 and CDR2: SEHNR and FQNEAQ (reference sequence). V was pared by 1 base and J by 3 bases, with 12 bases between. The CDR3 extends over 15 amino acids. The CDR3 coding sequence is TGTGCCAGCAGCTTAGAGGCGGGATTGAAAGAGACCCAGTACTTC. The encoded protein is CASSLEAGLKETQYF.

The V call is TRBV4-3, the J call TRBJ1-4; no clear D. This CDR3 contains 13 residues. V was clipped by 6 bases and J by 4 bases, with 9 bases between them. The germline CDR1 and CDR2 sequences are LGHNA and YSLEER. CDR3 DNA sequence: TGCGCCAGCAGTACAAGGATTAATGAAAAACTGTTTTTT. This translates into CASSTRINEKLFF.

The gene calls are TRBV24-1 and TRBJ1-4; 7 positions match TRBD1. Germline values: CDR1 KGHDR, CDR2 SFDVKD. The CDR3 runs to 17 residues. V lost 2 bases and J lost 6; bases outside the gene matches: 11. The CDR3 region is CATSDSTKGTAHEKLFF. The CDR3, as DNA: TGTGCCACCAGTGATTCAACAAAAGGGACAGCACATGAAAAACTGTTTTTT.

A single count supports this clone. V is TRBV4-1 and J is TRBJ2-5; D may be TRBD2 (5 bases). CDR1 is MGHRA and CDR2 is YSYEKL in the germline V gene. V lost 0 bases to trimming and J lost 5 bases, with 13 bases between them. This CDR3 spans 15 amino acids. The CDR3 nucleotides are TGCGCCAGCAGCCAAGAGTCGCGGGTGGGGGAGACCCAGTACTTC. Protein sequence: CASSQESRVGETQYF.

The chain employs TRBV6-5 and TRBJ1-2; 10 bases line up with TRBD1. Germline trimming cut 7 bases from V and 4 bases from J; bases unmatched to any gene: 6. In germline, CDR1 is MNHEY, CDR2 SVGAGI. The CDR3 extends over 14 amino acids. CDR3 coding DNA: TGTGCCAGCACCCCAGGGGACAGGGGCTATGGCTACACCTTC. Protein: CASTPGDRGYGYTF.